This is a list of T cell receptor beta chains from one sample in a study of human T cells and chemical hapten exposure. Each CDR3 protein gets one entry after TCRdb re-called the RACE reads with MiXCR. The sample records nearly 350,000 distinct CDR3 sequences, under 9% being singletons. Sample: whole blood, taken in connection with sensitization to the hapten diphenylcyclopropenone (DPC). These receptors were obtained from a woman aged 18-29 years with alopecia areata. Some clones in this sample may be carry-over from other donors' samples. The conserved cysteine and the conserved F or W are not part of the CDR3 here.

TRBJ2-6	10	TRBV2	ASSYMANVLT
TRBJ2-3	11	TRBV20-1	SASQGFTDTQY
TRBJ2-3	10	TRBV12-3/TRBV12-4	ASSFHTDTQY
TRBJ1-1	9	TRBV6-2/TRBV6-3	ASSQPTEAF
TRBJ2-3	14	TRBV6-4	ASSRGLAGVTDTQY
TRBJ1-4	11	TRBV12-3/TRBV12-4	ASSLQRQGSLF
TRBJ1-5	15	TRBV27	ASSSYSGQPSVQPQH
TRBJ2-5	13	TRBV4-1	ASSQDLSLGETQY
TRBJ2-1	9	TRBV12-3/TRBV12-4	ASGLYNEQF
TRBJ1-2	13	TRBV5-5	ASSLDIGIPYGYT
TRBJ2-3	12	TRBV27	ASSETSVTDTQY
TRBJ2-3	11	TRBV7-2	ASRPPVTDTQY
TRBJ2-5	15	TRBV5-1	ASSLAVLTGGQETQY
TRBJ1-4	13	TRBV4-3	ASSQDRTGNEKLF
TRBJ1-3	13	TRBV13	VSSRTGGSGNTIY
TRBJ2-7	14	TRBV6-5	ASSYSLGGAAYEQY
TRBJ1-2	12	TRBV28	ASSREGANYGYT
TRBJ2-1	12	TRBV10-3	AISEGSGYNEQF
TRBJ2-1	11	TRBV6-5	ASSFPGTLKQF
TRBJ2-2	10	TRBV20-1	SAERGTGELF
TRBJ2-7	16	TRBV4-3	ASSQAVIPQDRVYEQY
TRBJ2-3	14	TRBV6-5	ASRRTGGAGTDTQY
TRBJ2-4	13	TRBV6-2/TRBV6-3	ASRGQGAGINIQY
TRBJ2-4	12	TRBV24-1	ATSESGQAIGQY
TRBJ1-1	11	TRBV6-1	ASSEVWTIEAF
TRBJ1-4	15	TRBV6-5	ASSYFPTGPDSEKLF
TRBJ2-2	10	TRBV10-3	AISPITGELF
TRBJ2-2	12	TRBV14	ASSPLLNTGELF
TRBJ2-6	13	TRBV6-2/TRBV6-3	ASSFHKSGANVLT
TRBJ2-3	12	TRBV12-3/TRBV12-4	ASTWDRATYTQY
TRBJ2-3	13	TRBV28	ASSTTSGGDDTQY
TRBJ2-7	12	TRBV5-5	ASSSSGPAWEQY
TRBJ2-5	13	TRBV10-3	AISSGTRPAETQY
TRBJ2-7	12	TRBV18	ASSWTGEAYEQY
TRBJ1-1	13	TRBV6-5	ASSPAGPGKTEAF
TRBJ2-7	14	TRBV11-2	ASSPVGGKGPYEQY
TRBJ1-2	12	TRBV6-2/TRBV6-3	ASSYLRQVYGYT
TRBJ1-5	14	TRBV7-2	ASSLGGTGMNQPQH
TRBJ1-5	14	TRBV20-1	SATRDGRYSNQPQH
TRBJ2-5	14	TRBV12-3/TRBV12-4	ASTNHYGHRQETQY
TRBJ2-1	17	TRBV7-9	ASSGTSGAPLMPYNEQF
TRBJ2-3	12	TRBV5-1	ARSRTGSPDTQY
TRBJ2-7	13	TRBV20-1	SAAAPRGQRGEQY
TRBJ2-1	13	TRBV7-2	ASSLAGGPGDEQF
TRBJ2-5	15	TRBV29-1	SVGSFIKRGGQETQY
TRBJ2-7	11	TRBV3-1	ASSPDSAEGEY
TRBJ1-5	11	TRBV6-1	ASSEAPGQPQH
TRBJ1-2	14	TRBV20-1	SAREPRGLDDYGYT
TRBJ2-5	11	TRBV9	ASSVVPQETQY
TRBJ1-4	13	TRBV11-2	ASSPEGRGREKLF
TRBJ2-3	14	TRBV20-1	SATTPDASSTDTQY